This TCR beta chain appears in the sequencing data of a study of blood T cell repertoires in COVID-19. In the study's own analysis: Scientists estimated how many nucleated cells there were by amplifying reference gene primers. Produced via immunoSEQ multiplex PCR; TCRdb's table is partial and in-frame only. V and J calls and clone size are given by that table; D and trimming were obtained from the DNA. Of 70,000 or so clones listed, roughly 73% are singletons. The sequenced sample consisted of peripheral blood. The source is a human donor in a cohort sampled during active COVID-19.

The CDR3 DNA is TGTGCCAGCAGTGATCCGACAGGGGGCGGTGAGACCCAGTACTTC. Translated: CASSDPTGGGETQYF. The chain uses TRBV25-1 and TRBJ2-5; 10 bases line up with TRBD1. The CDR3 length is 15 residues. Germline assignment: CDR1 MGHDK and CDR2 SYGVNS. With 3 bases clipped from V and 5 bases from J, the junction kept 6 bases outside the gene matches.